This TCR beta chain was captured in a study of long-term antiretroviral therapy in people with HIV. Study-level findings and limits: The study collected no data on ART adherence, viral resistance or therapy changes. Someone took the blood between about 2003 and 2018, maybe while older ART regimens were in use.

As to this clone: Its specificity is unknown.

Sampling of each donor yielded at least one pre-ART PBMC sample and at least two post-ART PBMC samples. The CDR3 spans 15 residues. The ends lost 7 bases at V and 4 bases at J; junction bases unmatched: 6. The germline V gene encodes CDR1 SNHLY and CDR2 FYNNEI. An immunoSEQ assay, version v3.0, was performed at survey level. Assay: immunoSEQ multiplex PCR; the TCRdb copy retains only in-frame clones and omits some. The profile shows approximately 14,000 clones, around three quarters of them singletons. This chain connects TRBV2 to TRBJ1-6; 8 nucleotides align to TRBD1. Specimen: unsorted PBMCs, collected 3.2 years before starting antiretroviral therapy. The receptor was isolated from a middle-aged man with HIV. The CDR3 is CASTDRGSYNSPLHF. For the CDR3, the DNA is TGTGCCAGCACTGACAGGGGCTCTTATAATTCACCCCTCCACTTT.